A single sample gave rise to the 22 T cell receptor beta chains below, sequenced in a study of blood T cell repertoires in COVID-19. This table comes from immunoSEQ multiplex PCR, and its TCRdb copy is limited to in-frame clones, with some not included. This table holds about 30,000 clones, roughly 87% found once. The specimen sequenced was peripheral blood. All receptors come from a human donor in a cohort sampled during active COVID-19.

The V gene is TRBV11-3, the J gene TRBJ2-5; perhaps TRBD2 as D (5 bases). Trimming took 5 bases from V and 1 from J, leaving 17 bases between them. The CDR3 loop spans 16 amino acids. In germline, CDR1 is SGHNT, CDR2 YENEEA. For the CDR3, the DNA is TGTGCCAGCAGCCCGGGGAACGGGCAGTTCCAAGAGACCCAGTACTTC. This codes for CASSPGNGQFQETQYF. Full variable domain (rest looked up from reference TRBV11-3 and TRBJ2-5): EAGVVQSPRYKIIEKKQPVAFWCNPISGHNTLYWYLQNLGQGPELLIRYENEEAVDDSQLPKDRFSAERLKGVDSTLKIQPAELGDSAVYLCASSPGNGQFQETQYFGPGTRLLVL.

This chain uses TRBV25-1 with TRBJ2-7, with a weak D call TRBD2 (5 bases). The V end was cut by 3 bases, the J end by 3 bases, with 9 bases between. This CDR3 spans 13 amino acids. The germline CDR1 and CDR2 sequences are MGHDK and SYGVNS. The CDR3 protein is CASSDSGDYEQYF. The CDR3 region has the DNA TGTGCCAGCAGTGACAGCGGCGACTACGAGCAGTACTTC.

The genes are TRBV5-1 and TRBJ1-3, with unresolved D. CDR3 length: 16 amino acids. Germline CDR1 is SGHRS and CDR2 is YFSETQ. V lost 4 bases, J lost 0 bases, and 14 bases lay in between. CDR3 sequence: CASSASGISSGNTIYF. DNA of the CDR3: TGCGCCAGCAGCGCCTCCGGGATCTCCTCTGGAAACACCATATATTTT.

The rearrangement joins TRBV4-1 to TRBJ2-2; D possibly corresponds to TRBD2 (5 bases). The CDR3 contains 14 residues. CDR1 and CDR2 (germline): MGHRA, YSYEKL. The V and J ends lost 6 bases and 1 base respectively, with 9 bases between them. In nucleotides, the CDR3 is TGCGCCAGCAGGAGGGTAGAGAACACCGGGGAGCTGTTTTTT. This translates into CASRRVENTGELFF.

The chain is built from TRBV4-1 and TRBJ1-1; weak D call: TRBD1 (5 bases). The V end lost 0 bases, the J end lost 2 bases, and 16 bases lay between the germline ends. CDR1 is MGHRA, CDR2 YSYEKL, per germline. The CDR3 runs to 17 residues. CDR3 residues: CASSQDPGRGGNTEAFF. CDR3 coding DNA: TGCGCCAGCAGCCAAGATCCGGGACGGGGGGGAAACACTGAAGCTTTCTTT.

This chain uses TRBV19 with TRBJ2-2, with D maybe TRBD2 (6 bases). With 7 bases removed from V and 2 bases from J, the gap between germline ends came to 14 bases. The V gene's germline CDR1 is LNHDA and CDR2 SQIVND (reference sequence). CDR3 size: 15 residues. The CDR3 protein is CASTNGGPNTGELFF. The CDR3 region has the DNA TGTGCCAGTACCAACGGGGGTCCAAACACCGGGGAGCTGTTTTTT.

The gene calls are TRBV7-8 and TRBJ1-2; 10 bases are shared with TRBD1. Trimming removed 3 bases from V and 3 bases from J; junction bases left unmatched: 4. This CDR3 spans 15 amino acids. Germline V gene data show CDR1 as SGHVS and CDR2 as FQNEAQ. CDR3 sequence (DNA): TGTGCCAGCAGCTTCGGACAGGGGGTTGACTATGGCTACACCTTC. Amino acid sequence: CASSFGQGVDYGYTF.

This chain links TRBV3-1 (or the pseudogene TRBV3-2) with TRBJ2-2; D perhaps matches TRBD1 (5 bases). V lost 0 bases to trimming and J lost 4 bases, with 15 bases between them. The CDR3 has 17 residues. Germline V CDR1 and CDR2: LGHDT, YNNKEL (reference sequence). The CDR3 region has the DNA TGTGCCAGCAGCCAAGATCGGGTGCAGGGCCCCACCGGGGAGCTGTTTTTT. Translated, it gives CASSQDRVQGPTGELFF.

This chain uses TRBV7-9 with TRBJ2-3, with a tentative D call TRBD2 (5 bases). The CDR3 is made up of 16 amino acids. V was clipped by 0 bases and J by 4 bases, with 14 bases between them. Germline loops: CDR1 SEHNR, CDR2 FQNEAQ (reference sequence). The CDR3 DNA reads TGTGCCAGCAGCTTAGCGCTAGGGAGCCCAGCAGATACGCAGTATTTT. It yields the protein CASSLALGSPADTQYF. The full variable domain, rest sourced from reference TRBV7-9 and TRBJ2-3, is DTGVSQNPRHKITKRGQNVTFRCDPISEHNRLYWYRQTLGQGPEFLTYFQNEAQLEKSRLLSDRFSAERPKGSFSTLEIQRTEQGDSAMYLCASSLALGSPADTQYFGPGTRLTVL.

The gene calls are TRBV11-2 and TRBJ2-1; D might be TRBD2 (6 bases). Germline values: CDR1 SGHAT, CDR2 FQNNGV. The CDR3 contains 14 residues. The V end was cut by 1 base, the J end by 3 bases, with 7 bases between. CDR3 sequence reads: CASSLGGLYNEQFF. The CDR3 DNA reads as TGTGCCAGCAGCTTAGGGGGACTCTACAATGAGCAGTTCTTC.

The V call is TRBV4-2, the J call TRBJ2-5; 7 bases match TRBD1. The CDR3 is 15 amino acids. CDR1 is LGHNA and CDR2 is YNFKEQ in the germline V gene. J gave up 5 bases and V 4 bases, and 10 bases lay outside the gene matches. The CDR3 region is CASSRRTGVDETQYF. CDR3 DNA sequence: TGTGCCAGCAGCCGGAGAACAGGGGTCGACGAGACCCAGTACTTC.

The CDR3 DNA sequence: TGTGCCAGCAGCTCCGCGACCGGGACACCTACCGGGGAGCTGTTTTTT. Translated, it gives CASSSATGTPTGELFF. This sequence joins TRBV7-2 and TRBJ2-2; possibly TRBD1 for D (6 bases). Trimming shortened V by 4 bases and J by 5 bases, and 17 bases separated the two germline ends. CDR1 and CDR2 (germline): SGHTA, FQGNSA. This CDR3 contains 16 residues.

The rearrangement links TRBV19 to TRBJ2-6, with 7 nucleotides matching TRBD1. V lost 4 bases, J lost 0 bases, and 6 bases stayed unmatched. Looked up from germline, CDR1 is LNHDA and CDR2 is SQIVND (reference sequence). The CDR3 spans 17 residues. CDR3 in amino acids: CASSTRDSTSGANVLTF. For the CDR3, the DNA is TGTGCCAGTAGTACTCGGGACAGTACCTCTGGGGCCAACGTCCTGACTTTC.

J is TRBJ1-1 and V is TRBV7-8; TRBD1 might be the D (6 bases). CDR3 length equals 15 residues. Trimming took 4 bases from V and 4 from J, leaving 16 bases between them. Germline loops: CDR1 SGHVS, CDR2 FQNEAQ. The CDR3 sequence is CASSSSYRDGTEAFF. The CDR3 DNA sequence: TGTGCCAGCAGCTCTTCTTACAGGGATGGCACTGAAGCTTTCTTT.

This clone was detected only once. The chain recombines TRBV3-1 (or the pseudogene TRBV3-2) with TRBJ2-7, with D possibly matching TRBD2 (6 bases). The length of the CDR3 is 14 residues. V lost 4 bases to trimming and J lost 0 bases, with 10 bases between them. Germline V CDR1 and CDR2: LGHDT, YNNKEL (reference sequence). The DNA for the CDR3 is TGTGCCAGCAGCCGCGGGGTTGACTCCTACGAGCAGTACTTC. Translated, it gives CASSRGVDSYEQYF.

CDR3 coding DNA: TGCGCCAGCAGCTTGTCGAGAGAGACGAACACCGGGGAGCTGTTTTTT. This sequence encodes CASSLSRETNTGELFF. The J gene is TRBJ2-2, the V gene TRBV5-1; D remains ambiguous. This CDR3 is 16 amino acids long. The germline V gene encodes CDR1 SGHRS and CDR2 YFSETQ. With 1 base removed from V and 0 bases from J, the gap between germline ends came to 10 bases.

The sample holds one count of this clone. The chain's CDR3 is CASSYSTSGVLPGYEQYF. CDR3 DNA sequence: TGTGCCAGCAGTTACTCTACTAGCGGGGTCCTTCCGGGCTACGAGCAGTACTTC. The V and J genes are TRBV6-2 or TRBV6-3 and TRBJ2-7; 10 bases are shared with TRBD2. Germline lookup yields CDR1 MNHEY and CDR2 SVGEGT. This CDR3 has 18 residues. With V trimmed by 0 bases and J by 3 bases, 11 bases remained unmatched.

The chain has TRBV18 and TRBJ2-1, with 11 bases aligning to TRBD2. V shed 3 bases, J shed 7 bases, and the junction held 14 bases outside the gene matches. Per germline, CDR1 KGHSH and CDR2 LQKENI. The CDR3 loop spans 18 amino acids. The CDR3 loop reads CASSPPGWLAGGPNEQFF. CDR3 sequence (DNA): TGTGCCAGCTCACCCCCCGGTTGGCTAGCGGGGGGTCCGAATGAGCAGTTCTTC.

The V and J genes are TRBV9 and TRBJ2-3; 11 positions agree with TRBD2. Per germline, CDR1 SGDLS and CDR2 YYNGEE. V lost 2 bases, J lost 2 bases, and 1 base stayed unmatched. The CDR3 is 15 amino acids. CDR3 protein: CASSVGLAATDTQYF. As DNA, the CDR3 is TGTGCCAGCAGCGTGGGACTAGCGGCCACAGATACGCAGTATTTT. The full variable domain, its missing parts supplied by reference TRBV9 and TRBJ2-3, is DSGVTQTPKHLITATGQRVTLRCSPRSGDLSVYWYQQSLDQGLQFLIQYYNGEERAKGNILERFSAQQFPDLHSELNLSSLELGDSALYFCASSVGLAATDTQYFGPGTRLTVL.

The J gene is TRBJ2-1, the V gene TRBV12-5; 9 nucleotides line up with TRBD1. Germline V lookup: CDR1 LGHNT, CDR2 FRNRAP. V was pared by 7 bases and J by 6 bases, with 4 bases of the junction left unmatched. This CDR3 is built from 13 residues. The CDR3 loop reads CASARDRVNEQFF. CDR3 nucleotide sequence: TGTGCTAGTGCCCGGGACAGGGTCAATGAGCAGTTCTTC.

The chain joins TRBV10-3 to TRBJ2-5; 12 bases are a match to TRBD2. The CDR3 has 16 amino acids. Germline CDR1 and CDR2: ENHRY and SYGVKD. J lost 2 bases, V lost 2 bases, and 3 bases had no gene match. CDR3 DNA sequence: TGTGCCATCAGTGAGGGCGGGACTAGCGGGCAAGAGACCCAGTACTTC. Encoded protein: CAISEGGTSGQETQYF.

This clone has a single count. This chain connects TRBV19 to TRBJ2-7, with 7 bases that match TRBD2. The CDR3 is 13 amino acids. J was trimmed by 1 base and V by 3 bases; bases with no gene match: 0. Germline CDR1 reads LNHDA; CDR2 reads SQIVND (reference sequence). The CDR3 DNA reads as TGTGCCAGTAGTATCGGGAGGTCCTACGAGCAGTACTTC. This translates into CASSIGRSYEQYF.